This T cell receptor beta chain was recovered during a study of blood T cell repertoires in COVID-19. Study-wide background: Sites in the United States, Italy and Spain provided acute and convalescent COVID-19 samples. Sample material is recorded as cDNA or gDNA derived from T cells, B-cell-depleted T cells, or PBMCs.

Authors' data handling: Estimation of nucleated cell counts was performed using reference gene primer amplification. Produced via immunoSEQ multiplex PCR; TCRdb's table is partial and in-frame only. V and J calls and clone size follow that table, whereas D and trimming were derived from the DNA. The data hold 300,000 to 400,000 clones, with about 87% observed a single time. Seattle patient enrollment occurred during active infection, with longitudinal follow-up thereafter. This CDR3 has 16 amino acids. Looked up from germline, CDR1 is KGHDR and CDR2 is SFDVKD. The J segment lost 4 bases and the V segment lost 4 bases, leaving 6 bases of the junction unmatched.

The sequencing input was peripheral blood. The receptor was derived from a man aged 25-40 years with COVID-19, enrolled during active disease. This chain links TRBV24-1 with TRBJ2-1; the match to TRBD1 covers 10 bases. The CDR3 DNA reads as TGTGCCACCAGTGACCCGACAGGGGGCGAGTACAATGAGCAGTTCTTC. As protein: CATSDPTGGEYNEQFF.